The T cell receptor beta chain described here comes from a study of PD-1 blockade in classical Hodgkin lymphoma. Broader study findings: Baseline TCR diversity was reportedly lower in newly diagnosed patients than healthy donors. Whereas CD4+ TCR diversity had risen significantly by C4D1, CD8+ TCR diversity had not.

As regards this clone: The antigen is unknown.

Looked up from germline, CDR1 is SEHNR and CDR2 is FQNEAQ (reference sequence). V lost 4 bases, J lost 8 bases, and 8 bases stayed unmatched. The CDR3 is 14 amino acids. The table came from immunoSEQ multiplex PCR; TCRdb's copy has only in-frame clones and leaves some out. The sample contains tens of thousands of clones, 75% to 90% of which appear only once. Relapses following autologous stem cell transplantation were seen in all patients, with brentuximab vedotin exposure varying. V usage is TRBV7-9 and J usage is TRBJ2-1; 7 nucleotides align to TRBD1. The sequencing here drew on peripheral blood mononuclear cells (PBMCs), taken at baseline. This clonotype originated in a human donor with classical Hodgkin lymphoma. The DNA for the CDR3 is TGTGCCAGCAGCTCCATACAAGGGGGCGATGAGCAGTTCTTC. Translating it yields CASSSIQGGDEQFF.